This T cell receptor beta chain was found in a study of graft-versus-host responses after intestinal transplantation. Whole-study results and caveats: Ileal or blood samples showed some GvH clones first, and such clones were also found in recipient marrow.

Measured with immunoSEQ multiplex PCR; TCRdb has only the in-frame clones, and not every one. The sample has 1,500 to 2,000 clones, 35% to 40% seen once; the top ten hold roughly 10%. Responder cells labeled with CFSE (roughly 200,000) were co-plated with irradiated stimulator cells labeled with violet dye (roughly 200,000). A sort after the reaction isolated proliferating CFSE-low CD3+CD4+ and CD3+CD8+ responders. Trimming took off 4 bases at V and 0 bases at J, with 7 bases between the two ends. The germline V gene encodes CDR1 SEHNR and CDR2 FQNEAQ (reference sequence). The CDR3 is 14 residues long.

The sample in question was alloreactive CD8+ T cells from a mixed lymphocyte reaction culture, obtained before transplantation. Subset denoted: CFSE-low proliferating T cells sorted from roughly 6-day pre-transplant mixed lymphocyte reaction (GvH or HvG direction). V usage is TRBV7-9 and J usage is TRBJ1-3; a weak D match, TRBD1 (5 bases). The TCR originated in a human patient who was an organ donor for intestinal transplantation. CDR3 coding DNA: TGTGCCAGCAGCTCGACAGCCTCTGGAAACACCATATATTTT. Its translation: CASSSTASGNTIYF.